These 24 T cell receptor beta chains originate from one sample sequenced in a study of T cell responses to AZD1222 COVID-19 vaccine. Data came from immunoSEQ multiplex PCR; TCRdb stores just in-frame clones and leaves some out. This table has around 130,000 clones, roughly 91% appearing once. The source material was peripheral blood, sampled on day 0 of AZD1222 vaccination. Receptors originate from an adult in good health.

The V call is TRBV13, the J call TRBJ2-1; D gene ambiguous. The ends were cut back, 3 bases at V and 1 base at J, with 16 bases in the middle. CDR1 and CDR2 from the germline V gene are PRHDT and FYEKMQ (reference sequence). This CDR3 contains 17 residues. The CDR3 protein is CASSLLAEWKSYNEQFF. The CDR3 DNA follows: TGTGCCAGCAGCTTGTTGGCGGAATGGAAGTCCTACAATGAGCAGTTCTTC.

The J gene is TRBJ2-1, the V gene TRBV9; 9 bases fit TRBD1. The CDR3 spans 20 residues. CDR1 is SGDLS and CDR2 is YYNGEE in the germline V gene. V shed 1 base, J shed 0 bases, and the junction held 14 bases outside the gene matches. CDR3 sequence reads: CASSVSIRDRDDSSYNEQFF. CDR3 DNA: TGTGCCAGCAGCGTATCCATCCGGGACAGGGACGATAGCTCCTACAATGAGCAGTTCTTC.

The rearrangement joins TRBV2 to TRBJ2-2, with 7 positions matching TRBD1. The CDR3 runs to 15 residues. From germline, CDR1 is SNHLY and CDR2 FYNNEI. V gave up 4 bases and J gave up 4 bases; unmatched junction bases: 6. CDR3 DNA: TGTGCCAGCAGTGTAAGGGGGCCTATCACCGGGGAGCTGTTTTTT. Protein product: CASSVRGPITGELFF.

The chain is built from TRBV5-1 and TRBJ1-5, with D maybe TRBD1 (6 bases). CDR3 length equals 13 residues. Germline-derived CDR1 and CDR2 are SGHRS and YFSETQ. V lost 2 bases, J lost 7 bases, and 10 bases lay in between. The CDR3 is CASSFEQGQPQHF. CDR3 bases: TGCGCCAGCAGCTTTGAGCAGGGGCAGCCCCAGCATTTT.

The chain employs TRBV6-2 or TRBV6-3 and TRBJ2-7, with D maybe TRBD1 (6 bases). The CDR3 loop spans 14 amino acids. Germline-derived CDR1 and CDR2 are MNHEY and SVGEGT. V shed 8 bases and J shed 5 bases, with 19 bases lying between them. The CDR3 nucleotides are TGTGCCAGCGGCCTCACAGGGTCCGCGGACGAGCAGTACTTC. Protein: CASGLTGSADEQYF.

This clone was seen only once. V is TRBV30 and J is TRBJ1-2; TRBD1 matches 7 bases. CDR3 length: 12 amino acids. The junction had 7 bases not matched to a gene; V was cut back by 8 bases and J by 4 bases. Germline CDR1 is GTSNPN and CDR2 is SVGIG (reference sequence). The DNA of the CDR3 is TGTGCCACACCGACAGGGACCTATGGCTACACCTTC. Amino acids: CATPTGTYGYTF.

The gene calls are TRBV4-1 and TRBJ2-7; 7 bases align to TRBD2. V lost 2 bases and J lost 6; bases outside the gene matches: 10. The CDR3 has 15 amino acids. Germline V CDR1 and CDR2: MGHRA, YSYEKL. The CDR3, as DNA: TGCGCCAGCAGCCAACCCCTGGGAGGGCCACTCGAGCAGTACTTC. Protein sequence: CASSQPLGGPLEQYF.

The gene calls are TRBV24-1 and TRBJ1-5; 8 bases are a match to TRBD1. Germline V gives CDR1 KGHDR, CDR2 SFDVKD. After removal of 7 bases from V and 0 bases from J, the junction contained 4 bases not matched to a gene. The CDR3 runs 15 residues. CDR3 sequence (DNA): TGTGCCACCAGCGACAGGGGAAATAGCAATCAGCCCCAGCATTTT. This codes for CATSDRGNSNQPQHF.

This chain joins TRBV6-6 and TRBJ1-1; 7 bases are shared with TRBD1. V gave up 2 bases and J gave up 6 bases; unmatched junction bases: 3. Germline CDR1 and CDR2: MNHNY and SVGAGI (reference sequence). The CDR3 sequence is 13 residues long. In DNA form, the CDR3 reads TGTGCCAGCAGTTACACGGACAGGCCTGAAGCTTTCTTT. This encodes CASSYTDRPEAFF.

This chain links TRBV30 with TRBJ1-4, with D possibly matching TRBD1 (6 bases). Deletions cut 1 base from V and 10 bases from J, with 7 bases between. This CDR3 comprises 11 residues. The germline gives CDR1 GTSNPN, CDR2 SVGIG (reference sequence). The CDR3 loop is CAWSEGGKLFF. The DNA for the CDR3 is TGTGCCTGGAGTGAAGGGGGAAAACTGTTTTTT. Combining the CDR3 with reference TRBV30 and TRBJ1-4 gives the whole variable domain SQTIHQWPATLVQPVGSPLSLECTVEGTSNPNLYWYRQAAGRGLQLLFYSVGIGQISSEVPQNLSASRPQDRQFILSSKKLLLSDSGFYLCAWSEGGKLFFGSGTQLSVL.

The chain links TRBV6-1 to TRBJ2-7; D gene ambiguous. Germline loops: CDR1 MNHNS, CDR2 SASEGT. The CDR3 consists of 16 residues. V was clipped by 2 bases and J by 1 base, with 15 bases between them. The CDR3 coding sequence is TGTGCCAGCAGTGAATCACACAGCCCGGCATCCTACGAGCAGTACTTC. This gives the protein CASSESHSPASYEQYF.

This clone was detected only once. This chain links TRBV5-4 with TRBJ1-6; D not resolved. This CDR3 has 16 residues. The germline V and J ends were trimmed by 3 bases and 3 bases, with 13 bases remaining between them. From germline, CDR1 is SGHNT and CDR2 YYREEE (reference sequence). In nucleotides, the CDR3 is TGTGCCAGCAGCTCTAGGACTTCTGGCTATAATTCACCCCTCCACTTT. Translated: CASSSRTSGYNSPLHF.

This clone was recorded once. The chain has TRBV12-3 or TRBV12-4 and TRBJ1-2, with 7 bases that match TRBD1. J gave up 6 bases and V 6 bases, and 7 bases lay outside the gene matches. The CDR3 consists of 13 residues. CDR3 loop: CASSPGQVHGYTF. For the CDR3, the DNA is TGTGCCAGCAGCCCCGGACAGGTTCATGGCTACACCTTC.

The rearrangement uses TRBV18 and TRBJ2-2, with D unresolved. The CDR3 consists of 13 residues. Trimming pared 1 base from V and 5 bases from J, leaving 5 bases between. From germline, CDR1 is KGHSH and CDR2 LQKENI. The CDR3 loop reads CASSPQGTGELFF. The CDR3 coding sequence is TGTGCCAGCTCACCACAAGGAACCGGGGAGCTGTTTTTT.

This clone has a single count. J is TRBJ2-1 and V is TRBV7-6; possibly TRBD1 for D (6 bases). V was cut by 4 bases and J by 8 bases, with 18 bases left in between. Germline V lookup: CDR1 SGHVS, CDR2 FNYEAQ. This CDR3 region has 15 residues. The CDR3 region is CASSSARTVGDEQFF. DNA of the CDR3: TGTGCCAGCAGCTCGGCCAGGACAGTCGGTGATGAGCAGTTCTTC.

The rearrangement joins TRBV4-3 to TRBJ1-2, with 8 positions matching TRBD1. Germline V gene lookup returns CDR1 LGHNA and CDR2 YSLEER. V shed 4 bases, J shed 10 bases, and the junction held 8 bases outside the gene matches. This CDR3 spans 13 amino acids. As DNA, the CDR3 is TGCGCCAGCAGCCCTAGACAGGGGACGGTCTACACCTTC. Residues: CASSPRQGTVYTF.

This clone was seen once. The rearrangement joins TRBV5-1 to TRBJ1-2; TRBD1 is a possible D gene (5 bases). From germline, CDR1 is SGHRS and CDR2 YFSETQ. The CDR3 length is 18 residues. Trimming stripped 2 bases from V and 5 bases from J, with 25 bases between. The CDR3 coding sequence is TGCGCCAGCAGCTTCTCGGCTAACCCAAAGGGGAAAGGGTATGGCTACACCTTC. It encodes CASSFSANPKGKGYGYTF.

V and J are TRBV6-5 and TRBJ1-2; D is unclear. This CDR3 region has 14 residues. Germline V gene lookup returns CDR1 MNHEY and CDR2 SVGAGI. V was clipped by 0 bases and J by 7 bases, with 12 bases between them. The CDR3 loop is CASSYSREGRGYTF. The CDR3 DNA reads TGTGCCAGCAGTTACTCAAGGGAAGGCCGTGGCTACACCTTC.

Here the CDR3 reads CASSTGGNEQFF. CDR3 DNA sequence: TGTGCCAGCTCAACAGGGGGCAATGAGCAGTTCTTC. V gene TRBV18 combines with J gene TRBJ2-1; 8 bases are shared with TRBD1. The CDR3 has 12 residues. Germline loops: CDR1 KGHSH, CDR2 LQKENI. V shed 5 bases, J shed 6 bases, and the junction held 0 bases outside the gene matches.

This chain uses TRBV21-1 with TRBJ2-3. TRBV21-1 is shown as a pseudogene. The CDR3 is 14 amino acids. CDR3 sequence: CASSRRSSTDTQYF. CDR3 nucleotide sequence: TGTGCCAGCAGCCGACGGTCTAGCACAGATACGCAGTATTTT.

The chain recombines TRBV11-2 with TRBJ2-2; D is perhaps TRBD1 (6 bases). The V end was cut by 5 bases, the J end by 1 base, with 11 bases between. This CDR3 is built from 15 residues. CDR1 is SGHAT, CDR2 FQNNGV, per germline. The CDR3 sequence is CASSQGTRNTGELFF. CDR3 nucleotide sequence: TGTGCCAGCAGCCAGGGGACACGGAACACCGGGGAGCTGTTTTTT.

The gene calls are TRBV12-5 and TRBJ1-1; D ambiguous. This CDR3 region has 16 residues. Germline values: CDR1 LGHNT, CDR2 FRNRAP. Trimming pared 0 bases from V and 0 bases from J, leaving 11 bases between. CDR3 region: CASGLVPKIMNTEAFF. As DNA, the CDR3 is TGTGCTAGTGGTTTGGTACCGAAAATCATGAACACTGAAGCTTTCTTT.

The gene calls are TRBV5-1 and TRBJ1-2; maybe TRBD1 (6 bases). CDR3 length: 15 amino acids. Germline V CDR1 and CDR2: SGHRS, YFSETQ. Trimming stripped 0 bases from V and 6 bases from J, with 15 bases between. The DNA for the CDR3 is TGCGCCAGCAGCTTGGAGCGGGGGGCCGCGGATGGCTACACCTTC. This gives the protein CASSLERGAADGYTF.

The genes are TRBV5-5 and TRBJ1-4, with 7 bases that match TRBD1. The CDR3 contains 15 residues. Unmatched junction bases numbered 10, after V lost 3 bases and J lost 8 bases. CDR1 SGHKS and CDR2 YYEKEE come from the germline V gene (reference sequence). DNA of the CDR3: TGTGCCAGCAGCTGGGAGACAGGGAGGGGCGAAAAACTGTTTTTT. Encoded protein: CASSWETGRGEKLFF. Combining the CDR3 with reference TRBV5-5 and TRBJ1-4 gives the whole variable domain DAGVTQSPTHLIKTRGQQVTLRCSPISGHKSVSWYQQVLGQGPQFIFQYYEKEERGRGNFPDRFSARQFPNYSSELNVNALLLGDSALYLCASSWETGRGEKLFFGSGTQLSVL.